The 11 T cell receptor beta chains in this list originate from one sample, sequenced in a study of blood T cells in healthy people across ages. Primed by a sample-barcoded 5' primer and a J-beta primer mix, a second PCR proceeded for 7 to 11 cycles. TCRdb reprocessed the 5' RACE reads via MiXCR and lists one record per CDR3 protein. The sample carries about 810,000 distinct CDR3 sequences, under 40% recorded once. Input material: blood. These receptors all come from a man aged 18 to 35 in good health.

This chain joins TRBV25-1 and TRBJ1-2; no definite D call. V dropped 4 bases and J dropped 5 bases, with 14 bases sitting between them. Germline CDR1 and CDR2: MGHDK and SYGVNS. The CDR3 loop spans 14 amino acids. The CDR3 DNA reads as TGTGCCAGCAGTGGCCTAGGAGGGAATTATGGCTACACCTTC. Protein sequence: CASSGLGGNYGYTF.

The table lists this clonotype with many counts. The rearrangement links TRBV20-1 to TRBJ2-7; TRBD2 matches at 8 bases. Germline CDR1 is DFQATT and CDR2 is SNEGSKA (reference sequence). The CDR3 has 17 residues. The V and J ends lost 0 bases and 0 bases, in that order; junction bases with no gene match: 10. The CDR3 reads CSAREGLAAGGSYEQYF. In DNA, the CDR3 is TGCAGTGCTAGAGAGGGGCTAGCGGCGGGGGGCTCCTACGAGCAGTACTTC.

The chain combines TRBV2 with TRBJ2-7; D is perhaps TRBD2 (5 bases). V gave up 2 bases and J gave up 1 base, with 12 bases separating them. This CDR3 has 15 amino acids. Germline loops: CDR1 SNHLY, CDR2 FYNNEI. For the CDR3, the DNA is TGTGCCAGCAGTGAAATTGACGGGAAGTCCTACGAGCAGTACTTC. This gives the protein CASSEIDGKSYEQYF.

This chain links TRBV9 with TRBJ1-3; D possibly corresponds to TRBD1 (5 bases). The CDR3 consists of 15 residues. V was shortened by 1 base and J by 3 bases, with 11 bases between the two germline ends. Germline-derived CDR1 and CDR2 are SGDLS and YYNGEE. This chain's CDR3 is CASSVQGSGGNTIYF. CDR3 sequence (DNA): TGTGCCAGCAGCGTACAGGGCTCGGGTGGAAACACCATATATTTT.

The chain uses TRBV24-1 and TRBJ2-5; 11 bases match TRBD1. This CDR3 spans 15 amino acids. J lost 11 bases, V lost 7 bases, and 14 bases had no gene match. The germline gives CDR1 KGHDR, CDR2 SFDVKD. The CDR3 nucleotides are TGTGCCACCAGATCCGGGACAGGGGGTAAGAATGAGCAGTACTTC. Translating it yields CATRSGTGGKNEQYF.

This clonotype was seen more than once but under ten times. The genes are TRBV11-2 and TRBJ2-3, with D perhaps being TRBD1 or TRBD2 (5 bases each). The CDR3 is made up of 16 amino acids. V was clipped by 2 bases and J by 3 bases, with 15 bases between them. Germline CDR1 reads SGHAT; CDR2 reads FQNNGV. CDR3 protein: CASSLPRDVRTDTQYF. In nucleotides, the CDR3 is TGTGCCAGCAGCTTACCCCGGGACGTAAGGACAGATACGCAGTATTTT.

The chain recombines TRBV20-1 with TRBJ2-3; D might be TRBD1 or TRBD2, each matching 5 bases. Germline loops: CDR1 DFQATT, CDR2 SNEGSKA (reference sequence). Trimming removed 1 base at V and 8 bases at J, with 13 bases between. This CDR3 comprises 13 residues. The CDR3 is CSARVGAVPTQYF. The CDR3 coding sequence is TGCAGTGCTAGAGTCGGGGCGGTTCCTACGCAGTATTTT.

The gene calls are TRBV5-1 and TRBJ2-2; 8 bases fit TRBD2. V trimming: 5 bases; J trimming: 1 base; junction bases outside the gene matches: 13. CDR1 and CDR2 from the germline V gene are SGHRS and YFSETQ. The CDR3 totals 18 residues. In DNA, the CDR3 is TGCGCCAGCAGAGATTCCGCGGGGGGCCCGGGGAACACCGGGGAGCTGTTTTTT. Protein product: CASRDSAGGPGNTGELFF.

This clonotype was found a few times. The chain uses TRBV7-2 and TRBJ2-6; no definite D call. The length of the CDR3 is 19 residues. Germline V gene data show CDR1 as SGHTA and CDR2 as FQGNSA. V was trimmed by 1 base and J by 2 bases, leaving 18 bases between them. CDR3 region: CASSLGDLYTWAGANVLTF. As DNA, the CDR3 is TGTGCCAGCAGCTTAGGGGATCTTTACACGTGGGCTGGGGCCAACGTCCTGACTTTC.

This clonotype was counted ten times or more. The chain is built from TRBV20-1 and TRBJ1-5; 10 bases align to TRBD1. The junction had 9 bases not matched to a gene; V was cut back by 1 base and J by 0 bases. CDR3 length equals 18 residues. Germline V gene data show CDR1 as DFQATT and CDR2 as SNEGSKA (reference sequence). The CDR3, as DNA: TGCAGTGCTAGAGCCGTAAGGGACAGGGGCTATAGCAATCAGCCCCAGCATTTT. This translates into CSARAVRDRGYSNQPQHF.

The rearrangement joins TRBV29-1 to TRBJ2-3, with 8 bases lining up with TRBD1. CDR1 is SQVTM and CDR2 is ANQGSEA in the germline V gene. Losses at the gene ends were 3 bases for V and 2 bases for J; bases not matched to a gene: 4. The CDR3 has 14 amino acids. The CDR3 nucleotides read TGCAGCGTTGACAGGGGGCGACCCACAGATACGCAGTATTTT. Protein sequence: CSVDRGRPTDTQYF.